Included here is one T cell receptor (beta chain) sequence, with context. Its antigen is unidentified. Profiled with immunoSEQ multiplex PCR; TCRdb holds only in-frame clones, not every one. The sample holds tens of thousands of clones, 80% to 95% seen once. The sample is drawn from a study of Tregs in tolerant kidney transplant recipients. Study-wide results and caveats: Validation in larger populations is needed because few patients were studied. For some patients, primers changed over time, blocking nucleotide-level comparison.

Related graft donors supplied nonmyeloablative bone marrow transplants, and mixed chimerism was transient. CD4+CD25+CD127- Tregs, CD4+CD25- non-Tregs, CD4 and CD8 cells were sorted. V gave up 6 bases and J gave up 0 bases, with 5 bases separating them. CDR1 and CDR2 (germline): DFQATT, SNEGSKA (reference sequence). CDR3 length: 11 amino acids. This TCR was sampled from a human patient who received a combined kidney and bone marrow transplant. The graft donor may be the source of some T cells. The sequenced sample was CD4+ T cells from blood (PBMCs), obtained 12 months after the transplant. The chain is built from TRBV20-1 and TRBJ1-1; D is unclear. The DNA for the CDR3 is TGCAGTGCCAAGCTGAACACTGAAGCTTTCTTT. It encodes CSAKLNTEAFF.